Listed below are T cell receptor beta chains from one sample, sequenced in a study of beta chain features in type 1 diabetes. Only in-frame clones appear in the TCRdb table, and some are missing; sequencing was by immunoSEQ multiplex PCR. The repertoire holds around 300,000 clones, with roughly 9.6% as singletons. Source material: naive CD4+ T cells from blood. Receptors originate from a woman in her thirties in good health. Each CDR3 is given with its conserved first and last residue. D genes are given only for firm matches. The size of a clone is reported for some rows only, either as once, few or many, or as a class for expanded clones.

>TRBJ1-1|TRBV18|TRBD1|-
CASSYDRGSTEAFF
TGTGCCAGCTCATACGACAGGGGTAGCACTGAAGCTTTCTTT
>TRBJ2-7|TRBV5-6|TRBD2|-
CASSWGTVWGGEQYF
TGTGCCAGCAGCTGGGGGACCGTCTGGGGGGGCGAGCAGTACTTC
>TRBJ2-7|TRBV7-2|-|-
CASRNSGEQYF
TGTGCCAGCCGGAATTCGGGGGAGCAGTACTTC
>TRBJ2-3|TRBV7-7|-|few
CASSLGRGTDTQYF
TGTGCTAGCAGCTTAGGCAGGGGCACAGATACGCAGTATTTT
>TRBJ2-6|TRBV7-9|-|few
CASSPLGANVLTF
TGTGCCAGCAGCCCCCTCGGGGCCAACGTCCTGACTTTC
>TRBJ2-1|TRBV27|TRBD1|-
CASSKPLSGTGNNEQFF
TGTGCCAGCAGTAAGCCCCTTTCCGGGACAGGGAATAATGAGCAGTTCTTC
>TRBJ2-7|TRBV14|-|-
CASSQVRVVSSYEQYF
TGTGCCAGCAGCCAAGTGCGTGTTGTAAGCTCCTACGAGCAGTACTTC
>TRBJ1-2|TRBV9|-|few
CASSVGQEYGYTF
TGTGCCAGCAGCGTAGGACAGGAATATGGCTACACCTTC
>TRBJ1-2|TRBV5-4|-|-
CASSLWAGGSYGYTF
TGTGCCAGCAGCTTGTGGGCGGGGGGGAGCTATGGCTACACCTTC
>TRBJ1-1|TRBV29-1|-|few
CSASGIMNTEAFF
TGCAGCGCCTCGGGGATCATGAACACTGAAGCTTTCTTT
>TRBJ1-2|TRBV25-1|-|-
CASSATWATGGYTF
TGTGCCAGCAGTGCCACGTGGGCCACAGGTGGCTACACCTTC
>TRBJ2-5|TRBV9|-|few
CASSVGLGRETQYF
TGTGCCAGCAGCGTAGGACTGGGGCGAGAGACCCAGTACTTC
>TRBJ2-1|TRBV6-5|TRBD2|-
CASSGLAGYNEQFF
TGTGCCAGCAGTGGACTAGCGGGGTACAATGAGCAGTTCTTC
>TRBJ2-2|TRBV4-2|-|few
CASSQEGRVTGELFF
TGTGCCAGCAGCCAAGAAGGCAGGGTCACCGGGGAGCTGTTTTTT
>TRBJ1-5|TRBV5-1|TRBD1|few
CASSSGQQNQPQHF
TGCGCCAGCAGCTCGGGACAGCAAAATCAGCCCCAGCATTTT
>TRBJ2-7|TRBV7-2|-|-
CASSLAPPTGEQYF
TGTGCCAGCAGCTTAGCGCCCCCTACGGGGGAGCAGTACTTC
>TRBJ2-7|TRBV10-3|-|-
CAIKNDSWEQYF
TGTGCCATCAAAAACGACAGTTGGGAGCAGTACTTC
>TRBJ2-7|TRBV4-2|-|few
CASSQESRYEQYF
TGTGCCAGCAGCCAAGAGTCTAGGTACGAGCAGTACTTC
>TRBJ1-5|TRBV28|TRBD1|few
CASTGVAGGNQPQHF
TGTGCCAGCACCGGGGTGGCAGGGGGTAATCAGCCCCAGCATTTT
>TRBJ2-2|TRBV6-5|-|few
CASSYEGTKNTGELFF
TGTGCCAGCAGTTACGAGGGGACAAAGAACACCGGGGAGCTGTTTTTT
>TRBJ2-7|TRBV5-1|TRBD1|-
CASSSTGYRSYEQYF
TGCGCCAGCAGCTCGACAGGGTATCGCTCCTACGAGCAGTACTTC
>TRBJ2-1|TRBV27|TRBD1|-
CASTGQVDNEQFF
TGTGCCAGCACGGGACAGGTTGACAATGAGCAGTTCTTC
>TRBJ2-1|TRBV4-3|TRBD2|-
CASSQGGLAGGLPTYNEQFF
TGCGCCAGCAGCCAAGGTGGGCTAGCGGGAGGACTGCCTACCTACAATGAGCAGTTCTTC